The 9 T cell receptor beta chains given below trace back to one sample, sequenced in a study of T cell changes during pregnancy in multiple sclerosis. Sequenced by immunoSEQ multiplex PCR; TCRdb stores in-frame clones only, minus some. The repertoire holds some 41,000 clones, roughly 88% seen once, with approximately 4% in the top ten. Specimen: CD8+ T cells from peripheral blood mononuclear cells, collected in the first trimester of pregnancy. All receptors derive from a female donor with multiple sclerosis, enrolled in a pregnancy study.

The rearrangement joins TRBV19 to TRBJ1-5; D unclear. This CDR3 is 17 amino acids long. In germline, CDR1 is LNHDA, CDR2 SQIVND (reference sequence). V was clipped by 0 bases and J by 4 bases, with 16 bases between them. CDR3 sequence reads: CASSIDGYSMTNQPQHF. CDR3 coding DNA: TGTGCCAGTAGTATAGATGGGTACAGTATGACAAATCAGCCCCAGCATTTT.

In regard to this clone: A much larger clone lies one base from this, so it may be a read error. Other DNA sequences within the sample encode an identical CDR3. The V and J genes are TRBV6-4 and TRBJ2-3; 8 bases line up with TRBD1. The CDR3 contains 15 residues. CDR1 is MRHNA and CDR2 is SNTAGT in the germline V gene. CDR3 protein: CASSDSGQATDTQYF. The CDR3 DNA reads TGTGCCAGCAGTGACTCGGGACAGGCCACAGATACGCAATATTTT.

The chain employs TRBV7-3 and TRBJ2-3; 9 bases fit TRBD1. CDR1 and CDR2 (germline): SGHTA, FQGTGA. The CDR3 is 15 residues long. V lost 5 bases to trimming and J lost 6 bases; unmatched junction nucleotides: 9. Here the CDR3 reads CASSTGQGVWDTQYF. The DNA for the CDR3 is TGTGCCAGCAGCACGGGACAGGGTGTTTGGGATACGCAGTATTTT.

The rearrangement uses TRBV4-1 and TRBJ2-3, with D perhaps TRBD1 (6 bases). Germline CDR1 MGHRA, CDR2 YSYEKL. The V and J ends lost 4 bases and 6 bases respectively, with 20 bases between them. The CDR3 extends over 16 amino acids. The CDR3 DNA sequence: TGCGCCAGCAGCCGAGCGGACAGTCAGCTATTGGATACGCAGTATTTT. It encodes CASSRADSQLLDTQYF.

The rearrangement joins TRBV30 to TRBJ2-1, with TRBD2 matching 8 bases. The V gene end was trimmed by 2 bases and the J gene end by 7 bases; junction bases not matched to a gene: 7. The V gene's germline CDR1 is GTSNPN and CDR2 SVGIG (reference sequence). CDR3 length: 14 amino acids. CDR3 region: CAWSLTGGANEQFF. Here the CDR3 DNA reads TGTGCCTGGAGTTTAACGGGGGGGGCTAATGAGCAGTTCTTC.

This clone was counted once. The J gene is TRBJ2-3, the V gene TRBV4-1; weak D call: TRBD1 (6 bases). This CDR3 has 14 amino acids. V lost 4 bases to trimming and J lost 4 bases, with 12 bases between them. Germline assignment: CDR1 MGHRA and CDR2 YSYEKL. The CDR3 loop reads CASSLTGYPDTQYF. The CDR3 DNA reads TGCGCCAGCAGCCTCACAGGGTACCCAGATACGCAGTATTTT.

The chain uses TRBV7-2 and TRBJ1-2; 10 bases map to TRBD1. Germline CDR1 reads SGHTA; CDR2 reads FQGNSA. This CDR3 has 16 amino acids. With V trimmed by 1 base and J by 3 bases, 5 bases remained unmatched. In nucleotides, the CDR3 is TGTGCCAGCAGCTTAGGCCCGGACAGGGGGTACTATGGCTACACCTTC. It specifies CASSLGPDRGYYGYTF.

CDR3 nucleotides: TGTGCCAGCAGTTACGGAGCGACGCAAGAGACCCAGTACTTC. Translating gives CASSYGATQETQYF. This chain joins TRBV6-6 and TRBJ2-5; D unclear. CDR3 length: 14 amino acids. Germline CDR1 MNHNY, CDR2 SVGAGI (reference sequence). V was cut by 2 bases and J by 2 bases, with 9 bases left in between.

This clone was picked up a small number of times. The J gene is TRBJ1-5, the V gene TRBV7-2, with D maybe TRBD1 (5 bases). V was pared by 5 bases and J by 7 bases, with 15 bases between. This CDR3 has 14 residues. Germline V CDR1 and CDR2: SGHTA, FQGNSA. CDR3 residues: CASSPNGAGQPQHF. CDR3 in DNA: TGTGCCAGCAGCCCCAACGGGGCGGGGCAGCCCCAGCATTTT.